This T cell receptor (beta chain) was profiled in a study of shared clonotypes between healthy human individuals. This clone was observed a handful of times. The CDR3 runs 15 residues. V shed 6 bases and J 0 bases; nucleotides not matched to a gene: 7. Germline V lookup: CDR1 SNHLY, CDR2 FYNNEI. Running of the assay took place at deep level. The data were produced by immunoSEQ multiplex PCR, yet TCRdb's version contains in-frame clones alone and is incomplete. The sample carries about 490,000 clones, less than 80% recorded once. The sequencing input was PBMCs. This clonotype originated in a middle-aged woman in good health. Some clones in this sample may be carry-over from other donors' samples. This chain joins TRBV2 and TRBJ1-2, with 7 nucleotides matching TRBD1. CDR3 sequence reads: CASRGQRTANYGYTF. The DNA for the CDR3 is TGTGCCAGCAGGGGACAGCGGACCGCTAACTATGGCTACACCTTC. Drawing the rest from reference TRBV2 and TRBJ1-2, the complete variable domain is EPEVTQTPSHQVTQMGQEVILRCVPISNHLYFYWYRQILGQKVEFLVSFYNNEISEKSEIFDDQFSVERPDGSNFTLKIRSTKLEDSAMYFCASRGQRTANYGYTFGSGTRLTVV.